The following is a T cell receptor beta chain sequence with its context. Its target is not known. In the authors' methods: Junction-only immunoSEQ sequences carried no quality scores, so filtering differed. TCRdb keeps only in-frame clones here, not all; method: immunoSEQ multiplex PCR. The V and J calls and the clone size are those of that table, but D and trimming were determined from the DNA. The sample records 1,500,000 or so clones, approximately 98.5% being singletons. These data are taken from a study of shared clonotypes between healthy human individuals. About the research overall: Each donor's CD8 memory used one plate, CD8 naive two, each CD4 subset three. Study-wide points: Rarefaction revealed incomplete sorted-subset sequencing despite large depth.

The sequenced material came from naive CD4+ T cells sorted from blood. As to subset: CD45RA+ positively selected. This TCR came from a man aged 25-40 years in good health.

The CDR3 sequence: CASSPTGRTNYGYTF. CDR3 bases: TGTGCCAGCAGCCCGACAGGGAGAACTAACTATGGCTACACCTTC. The V and J genes are TRBV7-2 and TRBJ1-2, with 7 bases that match TRBD1. V shed 5 bases and J 0 bases; nucleotides not matched to a gene: 6. CDR3 length: 15 amino acids. Germline CDR1 reads SGHTA; CDR2 reads FQGNSA. The complete variable domain, with remaining parts taken from reference TRBV7-2 and TRBJ1-2, reads GAGVSQSPSNKVTEKGKDVELRCDPISGHTALYWYRQSLGQGLEFLIYFQGNSAPDKSGLPSDRFSAERTGGSVSTLTIQRTQQEDSAVYLCASSPTGRTNYGYTFGSGTRLTVV.